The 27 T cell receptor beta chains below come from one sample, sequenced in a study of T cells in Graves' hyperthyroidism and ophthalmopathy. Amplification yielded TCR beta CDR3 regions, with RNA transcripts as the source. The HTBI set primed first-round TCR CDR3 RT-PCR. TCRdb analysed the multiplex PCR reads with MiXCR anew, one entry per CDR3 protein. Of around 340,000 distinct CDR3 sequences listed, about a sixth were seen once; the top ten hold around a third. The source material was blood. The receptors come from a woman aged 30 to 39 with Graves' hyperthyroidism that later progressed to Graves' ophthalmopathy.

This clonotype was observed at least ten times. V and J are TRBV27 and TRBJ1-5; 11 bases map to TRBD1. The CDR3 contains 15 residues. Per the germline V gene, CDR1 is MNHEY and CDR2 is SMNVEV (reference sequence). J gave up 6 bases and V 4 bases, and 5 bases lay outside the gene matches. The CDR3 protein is CASSSLGTGGQPQHF. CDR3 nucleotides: TGTGCCAGCAGTTCCCTCGGGACAGGGGGTCAGCCCCAGCATTTT.

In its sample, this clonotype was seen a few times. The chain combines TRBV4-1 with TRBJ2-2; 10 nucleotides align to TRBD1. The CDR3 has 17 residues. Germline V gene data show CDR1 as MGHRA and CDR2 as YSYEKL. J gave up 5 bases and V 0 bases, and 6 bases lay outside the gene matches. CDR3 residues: CASSQEAWGQGTGELFF. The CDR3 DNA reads TGCGCCAGCAGCCAAGAGGCCTGGGGACAGGGGACCGGGGAGCTGTTTTTT.

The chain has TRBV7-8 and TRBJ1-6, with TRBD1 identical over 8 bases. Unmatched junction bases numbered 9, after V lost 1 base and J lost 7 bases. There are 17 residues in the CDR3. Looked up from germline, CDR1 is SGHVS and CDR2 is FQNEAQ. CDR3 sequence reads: CASSLGVRGRGNSPLHF. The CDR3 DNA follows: TGTGCCAGCAGCTTAGGTGTCAGGGGGCGAGGCAATTCACCCCTCCACTTT.

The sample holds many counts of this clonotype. The CDR3 DNA follows: TGTGCCAGCACCCGCCGAGTGAACACTGAAGCTTTCTTT. It codes for CASTRRVNTEAFF. The J gene is TRBJ1-1, the V gene TRBV28; D is unclear. The CDR3 spans 13 residues. The germline V gene encodes CDR1 MDHEN and CDR2 SYDVKM. V dropped 7 bases and J dropped 0 bases, with 9 bases sitting between them. Based on the CDR3 plus reference TRBV28 and TRBJ1-1, the full variable domain is DVKVTQSSRYLVKRTGEKVFLECVQDMDHENMFWYRQDPGLGLRLIYFSYDVKMKEKGDIPEGYSVSREKKERFSLILESASTNQTSMYLCASTRRVNTEAFFGQGTRLTVV.

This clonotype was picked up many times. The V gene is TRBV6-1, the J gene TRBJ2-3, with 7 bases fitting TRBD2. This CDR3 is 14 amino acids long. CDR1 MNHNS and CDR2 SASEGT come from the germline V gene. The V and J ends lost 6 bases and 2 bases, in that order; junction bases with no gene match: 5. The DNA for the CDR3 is TGTGCCAGCAGGGAGCGGGATAACACAGATACGCAGTATTTT. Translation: CASRERDNTDTQYF.

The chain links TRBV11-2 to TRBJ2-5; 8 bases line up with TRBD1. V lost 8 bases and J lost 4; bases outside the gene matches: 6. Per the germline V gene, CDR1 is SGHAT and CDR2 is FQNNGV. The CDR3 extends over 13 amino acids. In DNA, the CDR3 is TGTGCCAGCGCCAGGGGGCGTTCAGAGACCCAGTACTTC. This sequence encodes CASARGRSETQYF.

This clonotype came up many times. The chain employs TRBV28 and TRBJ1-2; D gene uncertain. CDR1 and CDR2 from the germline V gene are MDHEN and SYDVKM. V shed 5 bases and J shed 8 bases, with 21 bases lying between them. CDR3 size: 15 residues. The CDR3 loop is CASSPGDTRFQGYTF. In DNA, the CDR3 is TGTGCCAGCAGTCCTGGCGACACGCGGTTCCAGGGCTACACCTTC.

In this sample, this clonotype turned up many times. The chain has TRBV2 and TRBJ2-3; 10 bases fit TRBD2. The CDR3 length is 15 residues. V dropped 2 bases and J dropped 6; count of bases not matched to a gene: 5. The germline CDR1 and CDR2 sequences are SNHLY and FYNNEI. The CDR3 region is CASSELAGESDTQYF. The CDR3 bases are TGTGCCAGCAGTGAACTAGCGGGAGAGAGTGATACGCAGTATTTT.

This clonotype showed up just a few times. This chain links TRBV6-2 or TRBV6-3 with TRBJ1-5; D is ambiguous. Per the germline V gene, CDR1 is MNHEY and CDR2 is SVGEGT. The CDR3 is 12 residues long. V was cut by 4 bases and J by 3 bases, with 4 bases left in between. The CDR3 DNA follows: TGTGCCAGCAGTTCGCCCAATCAGCCCCAGCATTTT. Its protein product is CASSSPNQPQHF.

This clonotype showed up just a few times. CDR3 sequence reads: CASRPRDRVFQETQYF. The CDR3, as DNA: TGTGCCAGCAGGCCCAGGGACAGGGTATTCCAAGAGACCCAGTACTTC. The chain has TRBV2 and TRBJ2-5, with 9 bases lining up with TRBD1. The CDR3 has 16 amino acids. V lost 6 bases and J lost 1; bases outside the gene matches: 9. From germline, CDR1 is SNHLY and CDR2 FYNNEI.

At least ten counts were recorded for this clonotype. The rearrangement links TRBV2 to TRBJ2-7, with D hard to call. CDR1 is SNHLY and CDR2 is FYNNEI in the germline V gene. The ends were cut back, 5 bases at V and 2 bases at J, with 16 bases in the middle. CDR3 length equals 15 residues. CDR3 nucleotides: TGTGCCAGCAGTCGGGCAGGCCCCACCACCTACGAGCAGTACTTC. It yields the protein CASSRAGPTTYEQYF.

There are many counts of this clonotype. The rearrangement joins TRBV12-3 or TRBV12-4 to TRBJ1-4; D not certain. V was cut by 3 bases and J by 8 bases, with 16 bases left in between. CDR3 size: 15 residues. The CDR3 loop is CASSFRPGAGEKLFF. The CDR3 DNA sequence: TGTGCCAGCAGTTTCAGGCCGGGAGCGGGGGAAAAACTGTTTTTT.

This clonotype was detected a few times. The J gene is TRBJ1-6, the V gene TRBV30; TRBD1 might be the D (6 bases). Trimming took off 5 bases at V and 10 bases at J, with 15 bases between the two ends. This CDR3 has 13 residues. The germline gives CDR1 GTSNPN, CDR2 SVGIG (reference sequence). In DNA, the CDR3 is TGTGCCTGGGAACAGGGAGTAGGATCACCCCTCCACTTT. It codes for CAWEQGVGSPLHF.

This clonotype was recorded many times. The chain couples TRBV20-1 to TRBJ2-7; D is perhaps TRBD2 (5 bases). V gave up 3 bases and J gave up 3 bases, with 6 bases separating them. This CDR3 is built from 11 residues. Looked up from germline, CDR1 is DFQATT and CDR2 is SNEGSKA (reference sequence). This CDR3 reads CSARDFYEQYF. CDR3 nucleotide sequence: TGCAGTGCTAGGGACTTCTACGAGCAGTACTTC.

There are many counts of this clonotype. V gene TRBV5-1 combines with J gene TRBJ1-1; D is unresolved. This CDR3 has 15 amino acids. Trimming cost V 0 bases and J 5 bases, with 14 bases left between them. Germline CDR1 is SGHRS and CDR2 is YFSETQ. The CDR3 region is CASSLGVGRDTEAFF. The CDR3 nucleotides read TGCGCCAGCAGCTTGGGGGTGGGAAGGGATACTGAAGCTTTCTTT.

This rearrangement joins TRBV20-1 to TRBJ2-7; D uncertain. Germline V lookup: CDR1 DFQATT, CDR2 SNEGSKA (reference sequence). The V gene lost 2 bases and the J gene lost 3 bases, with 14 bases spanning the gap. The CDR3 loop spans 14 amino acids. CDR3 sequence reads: CSARMATMGYEQYF. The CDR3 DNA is TGCAGTGCTAGAATGGCTACCATGGGCTACGAGCAGTACTTC.

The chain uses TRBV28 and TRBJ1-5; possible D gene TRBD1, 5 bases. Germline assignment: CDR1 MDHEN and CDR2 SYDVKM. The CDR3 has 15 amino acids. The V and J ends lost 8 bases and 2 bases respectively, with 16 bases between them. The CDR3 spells CASGDALYGNQPQHF. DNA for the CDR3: TGTGCCAGCGGGGACGCTTTATATGGCAATCAGCCCCAGCATTTT.

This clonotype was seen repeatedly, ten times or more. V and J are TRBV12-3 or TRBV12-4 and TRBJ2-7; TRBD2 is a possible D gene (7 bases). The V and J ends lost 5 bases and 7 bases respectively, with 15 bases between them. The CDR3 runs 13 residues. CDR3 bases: TGTGCCAGCAGTGGGGGGGGGGCAGAGGAGCAGTACTTC. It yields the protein CASSGGGAEEQYF.

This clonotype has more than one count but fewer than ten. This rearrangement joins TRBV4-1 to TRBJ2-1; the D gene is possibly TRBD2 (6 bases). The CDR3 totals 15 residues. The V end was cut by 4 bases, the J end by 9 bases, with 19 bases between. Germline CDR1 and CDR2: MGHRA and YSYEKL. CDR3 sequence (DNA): TGCGCCAGCAGCCGAGTGGACACCCGCGGGGCTGAGCAGTTCTTC. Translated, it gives CASSRVDTRGAEQFF.

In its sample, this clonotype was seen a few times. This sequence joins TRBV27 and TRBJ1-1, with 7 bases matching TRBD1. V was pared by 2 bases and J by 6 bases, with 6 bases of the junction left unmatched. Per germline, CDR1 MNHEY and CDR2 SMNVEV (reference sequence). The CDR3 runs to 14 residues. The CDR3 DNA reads TGTGCCAGCAGTTTAAACCGGGACAGCGCTGAAGCTTTCTTT. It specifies CASSLNRDSAEAFF.

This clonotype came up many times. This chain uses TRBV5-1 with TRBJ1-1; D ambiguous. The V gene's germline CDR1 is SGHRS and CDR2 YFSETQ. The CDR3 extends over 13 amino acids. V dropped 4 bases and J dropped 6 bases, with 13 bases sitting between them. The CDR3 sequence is CASSMGLTAEAFF. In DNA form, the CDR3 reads TGCGCCAGCAGCATGGGTCTTACCGCTGAAGCTTTCTTT.

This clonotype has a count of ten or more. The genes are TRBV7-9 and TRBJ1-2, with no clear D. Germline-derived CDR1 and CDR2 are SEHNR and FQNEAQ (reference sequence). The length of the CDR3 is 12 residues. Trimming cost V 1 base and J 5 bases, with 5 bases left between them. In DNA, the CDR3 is TGTGCCAGCAGCTTAGACAGATATGGCTACACCTTC. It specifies CASSLDRYGYTF.

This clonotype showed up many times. CDR3 in DNA: TGTGCCAGCAGCCAGGTCCAGCGGTCCTTAGAGACCCAGTACTTC. Translated, it gives CASSQVQRSLETQYF. This rearrangement joins TRBV3-1 to TRBJ2-5, with D possibly being TRBD2 (5 bases). Germline V gene sequence: CDR1 LGHDT, CDR2 YNNKEL (reference sequence). V was pared by 3 bases and J by 4 bases, with 15 bases between. The CDR3 runs to 15 residues.

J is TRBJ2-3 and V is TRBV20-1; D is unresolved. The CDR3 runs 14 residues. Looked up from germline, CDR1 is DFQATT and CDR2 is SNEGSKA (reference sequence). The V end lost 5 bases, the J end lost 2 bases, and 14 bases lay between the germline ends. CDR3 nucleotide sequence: TGCAGTGCTCCCGGACCTTGGACCACAGATACGCAGTATTTT. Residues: CSAPGPWTTDTQYF.

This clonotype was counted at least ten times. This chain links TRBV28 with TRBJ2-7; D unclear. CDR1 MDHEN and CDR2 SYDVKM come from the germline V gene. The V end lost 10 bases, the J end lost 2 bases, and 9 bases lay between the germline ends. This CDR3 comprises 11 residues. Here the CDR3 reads CATTGTYEQYF. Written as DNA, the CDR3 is TGTGCCACGACTGGGACCTACGAGCAGTACTTC.

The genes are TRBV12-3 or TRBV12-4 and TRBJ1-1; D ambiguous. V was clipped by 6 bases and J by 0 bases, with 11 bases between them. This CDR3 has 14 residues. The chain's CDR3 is CASRPLTVNTEAFF. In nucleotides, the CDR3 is TGTGCCAGCAGACCCCTAACAGTGAACACTGAAGCTTTCTTT.

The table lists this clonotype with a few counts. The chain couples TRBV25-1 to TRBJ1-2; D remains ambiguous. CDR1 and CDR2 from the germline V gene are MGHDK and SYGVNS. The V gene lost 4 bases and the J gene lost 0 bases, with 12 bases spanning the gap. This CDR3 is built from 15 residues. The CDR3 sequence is CASSAYSPPNYGYTF. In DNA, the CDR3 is TGTGCCAGCAGTGCATACAGTCCTCCTAACTATGGCTACACCTTC.